Below are 5 T cell receptor beta chains sequenced from a single sample in a study of blood T cell repertoires in COVID-19. TCRdb's copy holds only in-frame clones and misses some; the assay was immunoSEQ multiplex PCR. The repertoire holds hundreds of thousands of clones, over 75% seen once, with 3.5% to 5.5% in the top ten. Material: PBMCs or T cells enriched from blood (not recorded which). The receptor source for this set is a man younger than 45 with acute COVID-19.

The V and J genes are TRBV10-1 and TRBJ2-6, with unresolved D. The CDR3 length is 17 residues. The germline V and J ends were trimmed by 3 bases and 0 bases, with 12 bases remaining between them. Germline V gives CDR1 WNHNN, CDR2 SYGVQD (reference sequence). The chain's CDR3 is CASSDSDSSSGANVLTF. DNA of the CDR3: TGCGCCAGCAGTGACTCAGATTCTAGCTCTGGGGCCAACGTCCTGACTTTC.

The chain links TRBV5-1 to TRBJ1-6; TRBD1 agrees at 10 bases. CDR3 size: 17 residues. V gave up 0 bases and J gave up 7 bases; unmatched junction bases: 7. Germline V gene lookup returns CDR1 SGHRS and CDR2 YFSETQ. The CDR3 DNA follows: TGCGCCAGCAGCTTGGCCCCCGGGACAGGGGTCAATTCACCCCTCCACTTT. Residues: CASSLAPGTGVNSPLHF.

The chain is built from TRBV5-5 and TRBJ1-1, with 7 bases lining up with TRBD1. Germline trimming cut 2 bases from V and 5 bases from J; bases unmatched to any gene: 6. CDR3 size: 14 residues. In germline, CDR1 is SGHKS, CDR2 YYEKEE (reference sequence). CDR3 DNA sequence: TGTGCCAGCAGCTTTTTGGGACAGCAAACTGAAGCTTTCTTT. This codes for CASSFLGQQTEAFF. Drawing the rest from reference TRBV5-5 and TRBJ1-1, the complete variable domain is DAGVTQSPTHLIKTRGQQVTLRCSPISGHKSVSWYQQVLGQGPQFIFQYYEKEERGRGNFPDRFSARQFPNYSSELNVNALLLGDSALYLCASSFLGQQTEAFFGQGTRLTVV.

This clone was detected ten times or more. The rearrangement links TRBV19 to TRBJ1-1; 8 nucleotides line up with TRBD1. The CDR3 sequence is 16 residues long. Germline-derived CDR1 and CDR2 are LNHDA and SQIVND (reference sequence). V gave up 3 bases and J gave up 4 bases; unmatched junction bases: 10. CDR3 sequence (DNA): TGTGCCAGTAGTATCAAGGCAGGGGGCGAGGGCACTGAAGCTTTCTTT. It specifies CASSIKAGGEGTEAFF.

This sequence joins TRBV10-1 and TRBJ2-7; D may be TRBD1 (6 bases). Trimming stripped 0 bases from V and 4 bases from J, with 7 bases between. Germline lookup yields CDR1 WNHNN and CDR2 SYGVQD (reference sequence). The CDR3 spans 13 residues. The CDR3 DNA follows: TGCGCCAGCAGTGAGTCAGGGGGTTACGAGCAGTACTTC. It codes for CASSESGGYEQYF.